Below, 25 T cell receptor beta chains from the same sample are listed, as sequenced in a study of blood T cell repertoires in COVID-19. Method: immunoSEQ multiplex PCR; TCRdb's copy keeps in-frame clones and lacks some. The top ten clones hold approximately 13% of a sample with roughly 200,000 clones, around 80% of them seen once. Input material: peripheral blood. These receptors all stem from a human donor in a cohort sampled during active COVID-19.

This chain connects TRBV6-6 to TRBJ2-7, with TRBD1 matching over 8 bases. The CDR3 is 16 amino acids. The germline V gene encodes CDR1 MNHNY and CDR2 SVGAGI (reference sequence). V lost 0 bases to trimming and J lost 3 bases; unmatched junction nucleotides: 7. CDR3 region: CASSYSKGQVHYEQYF. CDR3 nucleotides: TGTGCCAGCAGTTACTCGAAGGGACAGGTACACTACGAGCAGTACTTC.

The chain has TRBV5-1 and TRBJ2-3; weak D call: TRBD2 (6 bases). The CDR3 contains 14 residues. Between the trimmed V and J ends, which lost 3 bases and 6 bases, there was a span of 14 bases. Per the germline V gene, CDR1 is SGHRS and CDR2 is YFSETQ. This chain's CDR3 is CASSSRDSVDTQYF. In nucleotides, the CDR3 is TGCGCCAGCAGCTCCCGGGACTCCGTGGATACGCAGTATTTT.

The chain joins TRBV9 to TRBJ2-1; 11 bases line up with TRBD2. The CDR3 is made up of 15 amino acids. Germline V gene lookup returns CDR1 SGDLS and CDR2 YYNGEE. Trimming removed 6 bases from V and 2 bases from J; junction bases left unmatched: 4. The CDR3 DNA follows: TGTGCCAGCACCCGACTAGCGGGGACCTACAATGAGCAGTTCTTC. The encoded protein is CASTRLAGTYNEQFF.

The rearrangement joins TRBV28 to TRBJ2-2; 8 bases are shared with TRBD2. CDR3 length: 17 residues. The germline V gene encodes CDR1 MDHEN and CDR2 SYDVKM. V was clipped by 1 base and J by 4 bases; unmatched bases: 8. The CDR3 is CASSLFAAGGSTGELFF. The CDR3 DNA follows: TGTGCCAGCAGTTTATTTGCTGCGGGAGGAAGCACCGGGGAGCTGTTTTTT.

The chain employs TRBV29-1 and TRBJ2-7; D call uncertain. V lost 4 bases and J lost 5, with 15 bases in between. CDR1 is SQVTM and CDR2 is ANQGSEA in the germline V gene. The CDR3 covers 13 residues. In nucleotides, the CDR3 is TGCAGCGTTGCGGTCCGACGGGTCCACGAGCAGTACTTC. Its protein product is CSVAVRRVHEQYF.

The chain uses TRBV2 and TRBJ2-2, with 8 bases identical to TRBD1. V trimming: 6 bases; J trimming: 6 bases; junction bases outside the gene matches: 9. The CDR3 consists of 15 residues. Germline lookup yields CDR1 SNHLY and CDR2 FYNNEI. DNA for the CDR3: TGTGCCAGCAGGAGCTGGACAGGGATGGCCGGGGAGCTGTTTTTT. It yields the protein CASRSWTGMAGELFF.

The gene calls are TRBV7-8 and TRBJ1-3, with unresolved D. The CDR3 is 18 amino acids. Germline lookup yields CDR1 SGHVS and CDR2 FQNEAQ. V was clipped by 5 bases and J by 3 bases, with 23 bases between them. The CDR3 sequence: CASSTDNAGKLSGNTIYF. The CDR3 DNA reads TGTGCCAGCAGCACAGACAACGCGGGGAAATTAAGTGGAAACACCATATATTTT.

The chain joins TRBV21-1 to TRBJ2-1; TRBD1 is taken as the D call from the table, unchecked against the DNA. TRBV21-1 is flagged as a pseudogene. CDR3 length: 15 residues. In DNA, the CDR3 is TGTGCCAGCAGCAATCTGGACAGGGGACACAATGAGCAGTTCTTC. Translation gives CASSNLDRGHNEQFF.

The chain links TRBV5-1 to TRBJ2-1; 11 nucleotides align to TRBD2. Unmatched junction bases numbered 14, after V lost 4 bases and J lost 8 bases. Germline-derived CDR1 and CDR2 are SGHRS and YFSETQ. The CDR3 runs to 17 residues. The CDR3 sequence is CASSLPNPSGRQDEQFF. CDR3 coding DNA: TGCGCCAGCAGCCTCCCCAACCCTAGCGGGAGGCAGGATGAGCAGTTCTTC.

This chain uses TRBV5-5 with TRBJ2-2; D gene unclear. V was cut by 4 bases and J by 4 bases, with 11 bases left in between. The germline V gene encodes CDR1 SGHKS and CDR2 YYEKEE (reference sequence). The CDR3 spans 14 residues. CDR3 nucleotides: TGTGCCAGCAGCCAGACGGCTAGCACCGGGGAGCTGTTTTTT. This codes for CASSQTASTGELFF.

The J gene is TRBJ2-1, the V gene TRBV4-1; TRBD2 aligns across 14 bases. The V segment lost 1 base and the J segment 5 bases; nucleotides outside the gene matches: 10. The CDR3 has 19 residues. Germline V CDR1 and CDR2: MGHRA, YSYEKL. This CDR3 reads CASSQATGLAGAQNNEQFF. CDR3 in DNA: TGCGCCAGCAGCCAAGCGACGGGACTAGCGGGAGCTCAGAACAATGAGCAGTTCTTC.

The sample holds a few counts of this clone. The chain recombines TRBV5-1 with TRBJ1-1; D is uncertain. The CDR3 totals 13 residues. The germline V and J ends were trimmed by 4 bases and 0 bases, with 7 bases remaining between them. Germline V gene sequence: CDR1 SGHRS, CDR2 YFSETQ. Here the CDR3 reads CASSLVMNTEAFF. The CDR3, as DNA: TGCGCCAGCAGCCTAGTCATGAACACTGAAGCTTTCTTT.

This CDR3 reads CASSLFGAGYNSPLHF. CDR3 sequence (DNA): TGTGCCAGCAGTTTATTTGGGGCCGGATATAATTCACCCCTCCACTTT. The V and J genes are TRBV28 and TRBJ1-6; D is possibly TRBD1 (5 bases). Trimming left V 1 base short and J 4 bases short, with 11 bases between. Germline V gene sequence: CDR1 MDHEN, CDR2 SYDVKM. The CDR3 has 16 residues.

The chain joins TRBV28 to TRBJ1-2; the D is unclear. This CDR3 is 12 amino acids long. The V and J ends lost 6 bases and 5 bases respectively, with 10 bases between them. CDR1 is MDHEN, CDR2 SYDVKM, per germline. The DNA for the CDR3 is TGTGCCAGCAGCTTGAGCAAGTATGGCTACACCTTC. This gives the protein CASSLSKYGYTF.

This chain's CDR3 is CATRGSLQGSYNEQFF. The CDR3 coding sequence is TGTGCCACCAGAGGCAGTTTACAGGGCTCCTACAATGAGCAGTTCTTC. This chain links TRBV2 with TRBJ2-1, with a possible D match to TRBD1 (6 bases). This CDR3 is 16 amino acids long. Germline V lookup: CDR1 SNHLY, CDR2 FYNNEI. V was pared by 10 bases and J by 0 bases, with 19 bases between.

The CDR3 loop reads CASSDRGSPYEQYF. CDR3 DNA sequence: TGTGCCAGCAGTGACAGGGGATCTCCCTACGAGCAGTACTTC. The genes are TRBV25-1 and TRBJ2-7; TRBD1 might be the D (6 bases). Germline V gene lookup returns CDR1 MGHDK and CDR2 SYGVNS. The V and J ends lost 3 bases and 2 bases respectively, with 11 bases between them. This CDR3 has 14 amino acids.

CDR3 sequence reads: CASSLDRVHEQYF. The CDR3 DNA reads as TGTGCCAGCAGCCTCGACAGGGTCCACGAGCAGTACTTC. V usage is TRBV5-6 and J usage is TRBJ2-7; 7 bases agree with TRBD1. The CDR3 spans 13 residues. With 4 bases clipped from V and 5 bases from J, the junction kept 6 bases outside the gene matches. Germline V gene lookup returns CDR1 SGHDT and CDR2 YYEEEE.

This chain links TRBV6-5 with TRBJ1-5, with D possibly matching TRBD1 (6 bases). This CDR3 contains 15 residues. Germline lookup yields CDR1 MNHEY and CDR2 SVGAGI. V shed 5 bases and J shed 4 bases, with 15 bases lying between them. CDR3 coding DNA: TGTGCCAGCAGTACCACAGGGCCCTTTAATCAGCCCCAGCATTTT. This codes for CASSTTGPFNQPQHF.

This chain connects TRBV2 to TRBJ1-4; D unresolved. Trimming left V 4 bases short and J 8 bases short, with 17 bases between. Germline V gives CDR1 SNHLY, CDR2 FYNNEI. The CDR3 is made up of 15 amino acids. The CDR3 DNA is TGTGCCAGCAGTGGGGTAGCGTCGTTTAGGGAAAAACTGTTTTTT. It specifies CASSGVASFREKLFF.

The V and J genes are TRBV10-2 and TRBJ2-3, with a tentative D call TRBD1 (5 bases). The CDR3 has 12 residues. The germline V gene has CDR1 WSHSY and CDR2 SAAADI. The V end lost 3 bases, the J end lost 4 bases, and 5 bases lay between the germline ends. DNA of the CDR3: TGCGCCAGCAGTGAAGGGGCAGATACGCAGTATTTT. It translates to CASSEGADTQYF.

The V call is TRBV28, the J call TRBJ2-1; 10 nucleotides line up with TRBD2. CDR3 length: 15 residues. The V gene's germline CDR1 is MDHEN and CDR2 SYDVKM. After removal of 5 bases from V and 6 bases from J, the junction contained 7 bases not matched to a gene. This CDR3 is CASSHYSGRSNEQFF. The CDR3 DNA is TGTGCCAGCAGTCACTATAGCGGGAGGTCCAATGAGCAGTTCTTC.

The genes are TRBV6-5 and TRBJ1-5; 7 bases are shared with TRBD1. Losses at the gene ends were 5 bases for V and 5 bases for J; bases not matched to a gene: 3. CDR1 MNHEY and CDR2 SVGAGI come from the germline V gene. There are 13 residues in the CDR3. The CDR3 region is CASSQQGYQPQHF. CDR3 sequence (DNA): TGTGCCAGCAGTCAACAGGGGTATCAGCCCCAGCATTTT.

J is TRBJ1-4 and V is TRBV5-1; 8 bases align to TRBD1. Germline V gene lookup returns CDR1 SGHRS and CDR2 YFSETQ. The CDR3 sequence is 13 residues long. Trimming at V came to 4 bases and at J to 11 bases, leaving 7 bases not matched to a gene. The CDR3 bases are TGCGCCAGCAGCCCGGACAGGGCCCTCAAACTGTTTTTT. It codes for CASSPDRALKLFF.

The V call is TRBV28, the J call TRBJ2-3, with 13 bases that match TRBD2. Trimming at V came to 6 bases and at J to 2 bases, leaving 14 bases not matched to a gene. CDR1 and CDR2 (germline): MDHEN, SYDVKM. The CDR3 loop spans 19 amino acids. The CDR3 DNA reads TGTGCCAGCAGCCTACTAGCGGGAGGGCGAAGCACCTTCACAGATACGCAGTATTTT. As protein: CASSLLAGGRSTFTDTQYF.

This clone was picked up one time. The CDR3 is CASSFLEAAKNIQYF. The CDR3 coding sequence is TGTGCCAGCTCTTTCCTAGAAGCAGCCAAAAACATTCAGTACTTC. This rearrangement joins TRBV18 to TRBJ2-4; no reliable D call. CDR3 length: 15 amino acids. The V and J ends lost 6 bases and 0 bases respectively, with 12 bases between them. CDR1 KGHSH and CDR2 LQKENI come from the germline V gene.